Shown below are 26 T cell receptor beta chains from a single sample sequenced in a study of blood T cell repertoires in COVID-19. Generated by immunoSEQ multiplex PCR, the TCRdb table keeps only in-frame clones and is missing some. Of 120,000 to 150,000 clones in the sample, approximately 78% were seen once. Material for sequencing was peripheral blood. The receptors come from a human donor with acute or convalescent COVID-19. The donor label of this sample is uncertain.

This chain connects TRBV5-4 to TRBJ1-2; 12 bases match TRBD1. V trimming: 2 bases; J trimming: 8 bases; junction bases outside the gene matches: 22. The V gene's germline CDR1 is SGHNT and CDR2 YYREEE (reference sequence). CDR3 length: 20 amino acids. CDR3 nucleotides: TGTGCCAGCAGCTTTGGCGATCTTCTCCGAGGGACAGGGGGCGCTTCCGGCTACACCTTC. This translates into CASSFGDLLRGTGGASGYTF.

CDR3 sequence reads: CASSKLAGGPFDEQYF. CDR3 DNA: TGTGCCAGCAGCAAACTAGCGGGGGGGCCGTTCGACGAGCAGTACTTC. V usage is TRBV11-2 and J usage is TRBJ2-7; 13 nucleotides line up with TRBD2. CDR1 and CDR2 (germline): SGHAT, FQNNGV. The CDR3 length is 16 residues. V dropped 5 bases and J dropped 5; count of bases not matched to a gene: 9.

The V gene is TRBV7-8, the J gene TRBJ2-3; possibly TRBD1 for D (6 bases). This CDR3 contains 20 residues. V was clipped by 5 bases and J by 2 bases, with 29 bases between them. Germline loops: CDR1 SGHVS, CDR2 FQNEAQ. CDR3 DNA: TGTGCCAGCAGCCCAGGGGTTGGGATGAAGACCCCAGGCCCCACAGATACGCAGTATTTT. This sequence encodes CASSPGVGMKTPGPTDTQYF.

The gene calls are TRBV25-1 and TRBJ2-7; TRBD1 is a possible D gene (6 bases). CDR3 length equals 15 residues. Germline V gene data show CDR1 as MGHDK and CDR2 as SYGVNS. V was cut by 6 bases and J by 2 bases, with 17 bases left in between. The DNA of the CDR3 is TGTGCCAGCAGAAAGGGGGAGACAGGCCCCTACGAGCAGTACTTC. This translates into CASRKGETGPYEQYF.

The chain is built from TRBV6-5 and TRBJ1-4; the match to TRBD1 covers 9 bases. The CDR3 consists of 15 residues. Unmatched junction bases numbered 4, after V lost 4 bases and J lost 4 bases. Germline CDR1 reads MNHEY; CDR2 reads SVGAGI. In DNA, the CDR3 is TGTGCCAGCAGTTGGGGACAGGGCAATAATGAAAAACTGTTTTTT. It is translated as CASSWGQGNNEKLFF.

This rearrangement joins TRBV6-2 or TRBV6-3 to TRBJ2-7, with D uncertain. Germline V gene lookup returns CDR1 MNHEY and CDR2 SVGEGT. Trimming removed 6 bases at V and 2 bases at J, with 20 bases between. This CDR3 has 16 amino acids. The CDR3 DNA reads as TGTGCCAGCAGCCTCTCACCAGGCTCGCCGACCTACGAGCAGTACTTC. It yields the protein CASSLSPGSPTYEQYF.

The rearrangement uses TRBV7-9 and TRBJ2-7; D is possibly TRBD2 (6 bases). Per germline, CDR1 SEHNR and CDR2 FQNEAQ (reference sequence). Trimming removed 8 bases from V and 2 bases from J, with 22 bases in between. The CDR3 is made up of 16 amino acids. The CDR3 DNA reads as TGTGCCAGCGGGGGAAAAGGAGGGGTTACCACCTACGAGCAGTACTTC. This gives the protein CASGGKGGVTTYEQYF.

The chain recombines TRBV10-1 with TRBJ2-7; 10 nucleotides align to TRBD1. The germline V gene encodes CDR1 WNHNN and CDR2 SYGVQD (reference sequence). The CDR3 runs 14 residues. Trimming took 4 bases from V and 4 from J; bases not matched to a gene: 4. Written as DNA, the CDR3 is TGCGCCAGCAGTGGCCGGGACAGGGGATACGAGCAGTACTTC. It is translated as CASSGRDRGYEQYF.

This clone has only a few counts. The genes are TRBV7-9 and TRBJ1-6; the match to TRBD1 covers 9 bases. From germline, CDR1 is SEHNR and CDR2 FQNEAQ (reference sequence). The CDR3 covers 14 residues. The junction had 11 bases not matched to a gene; V was cut back by 11 bases and J by 9 bases. The CDR3 here is CALEGGTGRSPLHF. The CDR3 DNA follows: TGTGCCCTCGAGGGGGGGACAGGGCGTTCACCCCTCCACTTT.

CDR3 nucleotide sequence: TGTGCCAGCACCCCGGGGGGAGGGGACGCCTACGAGCAGTACTTC. Translating it yields CASTPGGGDAYEQYF. This chain uses TRBV5-4 with TRBJ2-7; TRBD2 matches 7 bases. The germline V gene has CDR1 SGHNT and CDR2 YYREEE (reference sequence). The CDR3 sequence is 15 residues long. With V trimmed by 6 bases and J by 2 bases, 11 bases remained unmatched. Filled out from reference TRBV5-4 and TRBJ2-7, the complete variable domain reads ETGVTQSPTHLIKTRGQQVTLRCSSQSGHNTVSWYQQALGQGPQFIFQYYREEENGRGNFPPRFSGLQFPNYSSELNVNALELDDSALYLCASTPGGGDAYEQYFGPGTRLTVT.

This clone was found a few times. The chain is built from TRBV2 and TRBJ2-1; 10 nucleotides line up with TRBD2. Germline V gene sequence: CDR1 SNHLY, CDR2 FYNNEI. This CDR3 comprises 16 residues. V was clipped by 5 bases and J by 0 bases; unmatched bases: 4. CDR3 residues: CASSSSGGGSYNEQFF. CDR3 in DNA: TGTGCCAGCAGTTCCAGCGGGGGGGGCTCCTACAATGAGCAGTTCTTC.

This chain uses TRBV6-1 with TRBJ1-2; no definite D call. Germline V gene data show CDR1 as MNHNS and CDR2 as SASEGT. This CDR3 is 12 amino acids long. V was pared by 2 bases and J by 5 bases, with 6 bases between. The DNA for the CDR3 is TGTGCCAGCAGTGAAACGGGGTATGGCTACACCTTC. This codes for CASSETGYGYTF.

This chain connects TRBV6-2 or TRBV6-3 to TRBJ1-2, with unresolved D. Trimming removed 5 bases from V and 8 bases from J, with 9 bases in between. Germline assignment: CDR1 MNHEY and CDR2 SVGEGT. The CDR3 has 11 residues. The CDR3 sequence is CASSPYAGYTF. In nucleotides, the CDR3 is TGTGCCAGCAGTCCCTATGCGGGCTACACCTTC.

This chain uses TRBV7-2 with TRBJ2-3; D is undetermined. From germline, CDR1 is SGHTA and CDR2 FQGNSA. This CDR3 spans 15 amino acids. Trimming removed 0 bases at V and 6 bases at J, with 13 bases between. CDR3 nucleotides: TGTGCCAGCAGCTTAGCCCTAGTAATTTCCGATACGCAGTATTTT. Protein product: CASSLALVISDTQYF.

This rearrangement joins TRBV7-2 to TRBJ1-5; D is uncertain. V dropped 2 bases and J dropped 0 bases, with 5 bases sitting between them. CDR1 and CDR2 from the germline V gene are SGHTA and FQGNSA. There are 14 residues in the CDR3. CDR3 sequence reads: CASSLQNSNQPQHF. The CDR3 bases are TGTGCCAGCAGCTTACAGAATAGCAATCAGCCCCAGCATTTT. Full variable domain (missing parts from reference TRBV7-2 and TRBJ1-5): GAGVSQSPSNKVTEKGKDVELRCDPISGHTALYWYRQSLGQGLEFLIYFQGNSAPDKSGLPSDRFSAERTGGSVSTLTIQRTQQEDSAVYLCASSLQNSNQPQHFGDGTRLSIL.

The chain uses TRBV6-6 and TRBJ1-2, with D possibly being TRBD1 (6 bases). The CDR3 runs to 14 residues. Germline loops: CDR1 MNHNY, CDR2 SVGAGI (reference sequence). V was clipped by 5 bases and J by 3 bases, with 13 bases between them. This CDR3 is CASSPPGTHYGYTF. The CDR3 bases are TGTGCCAGCAGTCCCCCGGGGACACACTATGGCTACACCTTC.

V and J are TRBV5-1 and TRBJ1-1, with 11 nucleotides matching TRBD1. J was trimmed by 1 base and V by 6 bases; bases with no gene match: 8. This CDR3 has 16 residues. Looked up from germline, CDR1 is SGHRS and CDR2 is YFSETQ. CDR3: CASNSGQGEGNTEAFF. CDR3 in DNA: TGCGCCAGCAACTCGGGACAGGGGGAGGGGAACACTGAAGCTTTCTTT.

For the CDR3, the DNA is TGTGCCAGCAGTTCGGGACAGGGGGATGGCTACACCTTC. This gives the protein CASSSGQGDGYTF. The chain couples TRBV12-3 or TRBV12-4 to TRBJ1-2, with TRBD1 matching 11 bases. V trimming: 4 bases; J trimming: 6 bases; junction bases outside the gene matches: 1. The length of the CDR3 is 13 residues.

CDR3 bases: TGTGCCAGCAGCTCCCAACAGGGGGCTTGGACTGAAGCTTTCTTT. This encodes CASSSQQGAWTEAFF. The V call is TRBV7-8, the J call TRBJ1-1; TRBD1 aligns across 9 bases. The CDR3 is 15 residues long. Germline CDR1 reads SGHVS; CDR2 reads FQNEAQ. Losses at the gene ends were 4 bases for V and 5 bases for J; bases not matched to a gene: 8.

The J gene is TRBJ1-4, the V gene TRBV9, with 9 bases lining up with TRBD1. Trimming took 3 bases from V and 8 from J; bases not matched to a gene: 5. The CDR3 totals 14 residues. Germline CDR1 SGDLS, CDR2 YYNGEE. CDR3 nucleotides: TGTGCCAGCAGCGAGCGGACAGGGGTGGAAAAACTGTTTTTT. Amino acid sequence: CASSERTGVEKLFF.

The rearrangement joins TRBV2 to TRBJ1-2, with 10 nucleotides matching TRBD1. The CDR3 extends over 15 amino acids. The V and J ends lost 1 base and 8 bases, in that order; junction bases with no gene match: 7. The germline V gene has CDR1 SNHLY and CDR2 FYNNEI. DNA for the CDR3: TGTGCCAGCAGTGAAGGGGGGACAGGGGCCTGGGGCTACACCTTC. Protein product: CASSEGGTGAWGYTF.

The rearrangement links TRBV5-1 to TRBJ2-5; 15 nucleotides match TRBD2. Looked up from germline, CDR1 is SGHRS and CDR2 is YFSETQ. With 0 bases clipped from V and 3 bases from J, the junction kept 3 bases outside the gene matches. CDR3 size: 17 residues. The CDR3 DNA follows: TGCGCCAGCAGCTTGGGCGGGACTAGCGGGGGGAAAGAGACCCAGTACTTC. Residues: CASSLGGTSGGKETQYF.

CDR3 protein: CASNVVGQGGTDTQYF. DNA of the CDR3: TGTGCCAGCAACGTTGTGGGACAGGGCGGCACAGATACGCAGTATTTT. This chain joins TRBV27 and TRBJ2-3; TRBD1 aligns across 9 bases. Per the germline V gene, CDR1 is MNHEY and CDR2 is SMNVEV (reference sequence). V lost 7 bases, J lost 1 base, and 9 bases stayed unmatched. The CDR3 is 16 amino acids.

This clone was found once. Compared with germline, one end of the junction differs, possibly owing to a read error. The chain employs TRBV7-7 and TRBJ1-1, with TRBD1 matching over 7 bases. From germline, CDR1 is SSHAT and CDR2 FNYEAQ (reference sequence). This CDR3 has 13 residues. This CDR3 reads CASSLGTDTEAFF. The CDR3 bases are TGTGCTAGCAGCTTGGGGACAGACACTGAAGCTTTCTTT.

This clone was observed once. V is TRBV12-3 or TRBV12-4 and J is TRBJ1-5; 7 bases align to TRBD1. The V and J ends lost 6 bases and 11 bases, in that order; junction bases with no gene match: 10. The CDR3 length is 13 residues. CDR3 region: CASSPRGLTAQHF. For the CDR3, the DNA is TGTGCCAGCAGCCCCAGGGGGTTGACCGCCCAGCATTTT.

CDR3 in amino acids: CASRGQATGNTIYF. For the CDR3, the DNA is TGTGCCAGCAGGGGACAGGCAACTGGAAACACCATATATTTT. The chain joins TRBV3-1 (or the pseudogene TRBV3-2) to TRBJ1-3, with TRBD1 matching over 8 bases. V shed 6 bases, J shed 2 bases, and the junction held 3 bases outside the gene matches. Germline CDR1 LGHDT, CDR2 YNNKEL (reference sequence). CDR3 length equals 14 residues.